The present T cell receptor (beta chain) was sequenced within a study of molecular identifiers for immune sequencing clone quantification. TCRdb reprocessed the PCR reads via MiXCR and lists one record per CDR3 protein. The data hold 85,000 to 100,000 distinct CDR3 sequences, with 24% observed a single time. In this sample, this clonotype turned up many times. Germline-derived CDR1 and CDR2 are SGHTA and FQGNSA. Trimming left V 1 base short and J 5 bases short, with 9 bases between. This CDR3 is 14 amino acids long. This receptor was obtained from a human donor in good health. Some libraries in this study had Jurkat cell RNA spiked in. The material sequenced was naive CD8+ T cells from blood, with Jurkat cell RNA spiked in. Subset: FACS-sorted CD8+CD4-CCR7+CD45RA+ naive T cells. The rearrangement joins TRBV7-2 to TRBJ2-1; perhaps TRBD2 as D (6 bases). The CDR3 sequence: CASSLVPSDNEQFF. In nucleotides, the CDR3 is TGTGCCAGCAGCTTAGTCCCTAGCGACAATGAGCAGTTCTTC.